These T cell receptor beta chains were read from a single sample in a study of cytomegalovirus exposure and HLA in healthy donors. The repertoire was sequenced with immunoSEQ multiplex PCR; TCRdb's copy has only in-frame clones and lacks some. The repertoire consists of some 92,000 clones, with approximately 72% occurring once and the leading ten covering approximately 11%. The sequencing sample was made of PBMCs. These receptors were taken from a man aged 18 to 30 in good health and CMV-seropositive. CDR3s include the opening cysteine and the closing phenylalanine or tryptophan. The order of the fields is J gene, clone size, V gene, D gene, CDR3 DNA, CDR3 protein. The D gene is left open where the match is weak. Expanded clones get a size class; other rows say once, few or many, or leave the size out.

TRBJ2-3 NA TRBV5-1 TRBD2 TGCGCCAGCAGCTTTTGGACTAGCGGGGGGCGTGAAGATACGCAGTATTTT CASSFWTSGGREDTQYF
TRBJ2-3 NA TRBV2 TRBD2 TGTGCCAGCATCCGGGGGGGGAGCACAGATACGCAGTATTTT CASIRGGSTDTQYF
TRBJ1-5 NA TRBV5-1 NA TGCGCCAGCAGCTTGGACGGTAGCAATCAGCCCCAGCATTTT CASSLDGSNQPQHF
TRBJ1-2 NA TRBV7-6 NA TGTGCCAGCAGCTTAGGGCCAGACTATGGCTACACCTTC CASSLGPDYGYTF
TRBJ2-7 NA TRBV28 TRBD1 TGTGCCAGCAGCCCTGGGACAGGGCGCTACGAGCAGTACTTC CASSPGTGRYEQYF
TRBJ2-2 few TRBV7-8 TRBD1 TGTGCCAGCAGCTCCGGGACAGGGAACACCGGGGAGCTGTTTTTT CASSSGTGNTGELFF
TRBJ2-7 NA TRBV11-2 TRBD1 TGTGCCAGCAGCTTAAACTCCGGTGCCAGGGGGCAGCACGAGCAGTACTTC CASSLNSGARGQHEQYF
TRBJ2-3 once TRBV18 TRBD2 TGTGCCAGCTGGGGGGGTCAGCCAGATACGCAGTATTTT CASWGGQPDTQYF
TRBJ1-6 NA TRBV30 TRBD1 TGTGCCTGGAGGGTTCAGACAGGGGGTAATTCACCCCTCCACTTT CAWRVQTGGNSPLHF
TRBJ2-5 NA TRBV6-1 TRBD1 TGTGCCAGCAGTGAGCTGGCCAGGGGGCAAGAGACCCAGTACTTC CASSELARGQETQYF
TRBJ2-3 few TRBV28 TRBD1 TGTGCCAGCAGCCACCTCAGGGGGCTCACAGATACGCAGTATTTT CASSHLRGLTDTQYF
TRBJ2-2 NA TRBV7-3 TRBD1 TGTGCCAGCAGCTCGGGACAGGGGAACACCGGGGAGCTGTTTTTT CASSSGQGNTGELFF
TRBJ2-2 NA TRBV19 NA TGTGCCAGTAGCAGGGACAAGAACACCGGGGAGCTGTTTTTT CASSRDKNTGELFF
TRBJ2-5 NA TRBV9 NA TGTGCCAGCAGCACCAGTCACAGGGTAGGAGAGACCCAGTACTTC CASSTSHRVGETQYF
TRBJ1-5 few TRBV7-8 NA TGTGCCAGCAGCTTAGCTGCGAGGGTGGAAAATAGCAATCAGCCCCAGCATTTT CASSLAARVENSNQPQHF
TRBJ1-3 NA TRBV29-1 TRBD1 TGCAGCGCTTGGACAGGGGCGAGCTCTGGAAACACCATATATTTT CSAWTGASSGNTIYF
TRBJ1-2 NA TRBV20-1 NA TGCAGTGTCGCGGGTCCCGGGGGCTACACCTTC CSVAGPGGYTF
TRBJ1-1 few TRBV7-8 NA TGTGCCAGCGGTGAACGGGGAGCTTTCTTT CASGERGAFF
TRBJ1-2 NA TRBV6-1 NA TGTGCCAGCAGCCTCGACAGAGCCTATGGCTACACCTTC CASSLDRAYGYTF
TRBJ2-5 NA TRBV5-1 TRBD2 TGCGCCAGCAGCTTGAGATTCCCAGCGGGGTCCATTGTGGAGACCCAGTACTTC CASSLRFPAGSIVETQYF
TRBJ1-1 NA TRBV7-9 NA TGTGCCAGCAGCTTCCAGATACAACAGAAGGAAGCTTTCTTT CASSFQIQQKEAFF